This T cell receptor beta chain was captured by sequencing in a study of T cells in Graves' hyperthyroidism and ophthalmopathy. Study context: Peripheral blood collection took place at initial diagnosis, before any treatment.

With respect to this clonotype: What it recognizes is unknown.

Points from the study as a whole: Blood held most thyroid clonotypes expanded above 0.001 frequency.

RNA transcripts provided the source from which TCR beta CDR3 regions were amplified. HTBI primers were used for first-round RT-PCR of the TCR CDR3. TCRdb called the multiplex PCR reads again in MiXCR, with one record for every CDR3 protein. The data contain approximately 150,000 distinct CDR3 sequences, just under 9.5% of them seen just once; the ten biggest clones take up roughly 23%. Losses at the gene ends were 5 bases for V and 2 bases for J; bases not matched to a gene: 21. This CDR3 has 20 amino acids. Germline V gene data show CDR1 as SGHAT and CDR2 as FQNNGV. This clonotype was obtained from a woman between 18 and 29 years old with Graves' hyperthyroidism that later progressed to Graves' ophthalmopathy. The specimen sequenced was blood. The rearrangement links TRBV11-2 to TRBJ2-3; the match to TRBD1 covers 8 bases. The CDR3 DNA is TGTGCCAGCAGCATGACAGGGGTAACAACCCTGGGGGCCTTCACAGATACGCAGTATTTT. Translated, it gives CASSMTGVTTLGAFTDTQYF.